The next 2 T cell receptor beta chains were all read from a single sample in a study of CD8+CD57+ T cells in acquired aplastic anemia (dated by TCRdb to 2016 to 2019). Sequenced on an Illumina HiSeq 2000. Genomic DNA was used as template for profiling of TCR beta VDJ combinations and CDR3 sequences. TCRdb handled the public reads itself, with Q25 trimming in fastp and clone calling in MiXCR, and kept productive beta chains. One record per CDR3 amino acid sequence lists the most common genes and DNA. The sample profile shows about 160,000 distinct CDR3 sequences; 45% to 55% of them were found once. The top ten hold roughly 2.8% of the sample. Patients chosen for sequencing had shown expansion of CD8+CD57+ cells by flow cytometry. Material: sorted CD4+, CD8+, or CD8+CD57+ T cells (not recorded which) from PBMCs. The receptor source for this set is a human donor with aplastic anemia.

This chain links TRBV3-1 with TRBJ2-3; 8 bases align to TRBD2. The V gene's germline CDR1 is LGHDT and CDR2 YNNKEL (reference sequence). V shed 2 bases, J shed 2 bases, and the junction held 9 bases outside the gene matches. This CDR3 spans 17 amino acids. The CDR3 loop reads CASSQNRLASFTDTQYF. Written as DNA, the CDR3 is TGTGCCAGCAGCCAAAACCGACTAGCGAGTTTCACAGATACGCAGTATTTT.

V gene TRBV20-1 combines with J gene TRBJ2-3; 9 nucleotides align to TRBD1. With V trimmed by 6 bases and J by 2 bases, 6 bases remained unmatched. This CDR3 is 14 amino acids long. CDR1 DFQATT and CDR2 SNEGSKA come from the germline V gene (reference sequence). CDR3 DNA sequence: TGCAGTGCCCGGACAGGGGACGCCACAGATACGCAGTATTTT. Translating gives CSARTGDATDTQYF.